This T cell receptor beta chain was captured in a study of T cell repertoires in cytomegalovirus infection. Overall study results and limits: Cumulative frequency of public TCR beta families picked out carriers of CMV plus the relevant HLA.

Using its own MiXCR run on the reads, TCRdb lists one record per CDR3 protein. The table records about 190,000 distinct CDR3 sequences, 8% to 10% of them present only once. This clonotype was observed many times. Its antigen is still unknown. Germline loops: CDR1 SNHLY, CDR2 FYNNEI. The CDR3 loop spans 15 amino acids. V shed 4 bases and J 4 bases; nucleotides not matched to a gene: 3. The specimen sequenced was PBMCs. The sequence came from a human donor in good health (CMV status not recorded). Some clones in this sample may be carry-over from other donors' samples. V gene TRBV2 combines with J gene TRBJ2-2; 10 nucleotides line up with TRBD1. CDR3 sequence reads: CASSGQGAGTGELFF. Here the CDR3 DNA reads TGTGCCAGCAGTGGACAGGGGGCGGGCACCGGGGAGCTGTTTTTT.